These 8 T cell receptor beta chains were all obtained from the same sample, sequenced in a study of blood T cell repertoires in COVID-19. The assay was immunoSEQ multiplex PCR, and TCRdb's table has in-frame clones only and misses some. The sample shows 200,000 to 250,000 clones, around 85% of them seen only once. Sequencing was performed on peripheral blood. These receptors came from a woman under 40 who had recovered from COVID-19.

The chain couples TRBV5-4 to TRBJ1-2; 9 bases are shared with TRBD1. The germline V gene encodes CDR1 SGHNT and CDR2 YYREEE (reference sequence). This CDR3 contains 17 residues. V lost 4 bases, J lost 6 bases, and 16 bases stayed unmatched. Here the CDR3 reads CASSPGQGGPELNGYTF. DNA for the CDR3: TGTGCCAGCAGCCCGGGACAGGGTGGCCCGGAACTGAATGGCTACACCTTC.

The chain joins TRBV11-3 to TRBJ1-4; the D is unclear. From germline, CDR1 is SGHNT and CDR2 YENEEA. The CDR3 covers 12 residues. Trimming removed 8 bases from V and 8 bases from J, with 12 bases in between. CDR3 nucleotide sequence: TGTGCCAGCTTGGCAAGGCGGGAAAAACTGTTTTTT. Amino acids: CASLARREKLFF.

This sequence joins TRBV30 and TRBJ2-3; TRBD1 aligns across 8 bases. Germline trimming cut 0 bases from V and 8 bases from J; bases unmatched to any gene: 7. Germline-derived CDR1 and CDR2 are GTSNPN and SVGIG (reference sequence). The CDR3 extends over 14 amino acids. The CDR3 reads CAWSVGRGLGTQYF. In nucleotides, the CDR3 is TGTGCCTGGAGTGTGGGCAGGGGGCTCGGTACGCAGTATTTT.

The rearrangement links TRBV5-1 to TRBJ1-3; no reliable D call. Trimming left V 1 base short and J 0 bases short, with 8 bases between. CDR3 length: 15 amino acids. Germline CDR1 reads SGHRS; CDR2 reads YFSETQ. The CDR3 protein is CASSLREYSGNTIYF. The DNA of the CDR3 is TGCGCCAGCAGCTTGCGGGAATACTCTGGAAACACCATATATTTT.

This clone was observed a single time. V gene TRBV4-2 combines with J gene TRBJ2-1; 9 bases fit TRBD2. Germline CDR1 LGHNA, CDR2 YNFKEQ. V lost 0 bases, J lost 7 bases, and 10 bases stayed unmatched. The CDR3 length is 17 residues. CDR3 loop: CASSQDDRGGAWNEQFF. The CDR3 nucleotides are TGTGCCAGCAGCCAAGATGATCGCGGGGGGGCCTGGAATGAGCAGTTCTTC.

The rearrangement joins TRBV18 to TRBJ1-1; D remains unclear. The CDR3 contains 14 residues. With 1 base removed from V and 1 base from J, the gap between germline ends came to 7 bases. Germline CDR1 reads KGHSH; CDR2 reads LQKENI. CDR3 sequence reads: CASSPLSSNTEAFF. In nucleotides, the CDR3 is TGTGCCAGCTCACCACTCAGTTCGAACACTGAAGCTTTCTTT.

V usage is TRBV6-6 and J usage is TRBJ2-3; TRBD1 matches 7 bases. Germline CDR1 reads MNHNY; CDR2 reads SVGAGI (reference sequence). After removal of 6 bases from V and 5 bases from J, the junction contained 11 bases not matched to a gene. CDR3 size: 15 residues. CDR3 amino acids: CASSPRGFRVDTQYF. The CDR3 DNA reads TGTGCCAGCAGCCCCAGGGGGTTTAGGGTAGATACGCAGTATTTT.

The V gene is TRBV19, the J gene TRBJ2-3; 8 nucleotides line up with TRBD2. Germline trimming cut 1 base from V and 0 bases from J; bases unmatched to any gene: 3. The CDR3 spans 16 residues. The germline V gene encodes CDR1 LNHDA and CDR2 SQIVND (reference sequence). CDR3 protein: CASSIGGGGSTDTQYF. The CDR3 bases are TGTGCCAGTAGTATAGGGGGCGGGGGGAGCACAGATACGCAGTATTTT.